The 10 T cell receptor beta chains below all came from one sample that was sequenced in a study of cytomegalovirus exposure and HLA in healthy donors. Both 60 Vbeta primers and 13 Jbeta primers went into the PCR. The protocol was immunoSEQ multiplex PCR, while the TCRdb copy is restricted to in-frame clones and leaves out a portion. The profile shows about 150,000 clones, approximately 80% of them singletons. Sequencing was done on a sample of PBMCs. Every receptor here comes from a middle-aged woman in good health and CMV-seropositive.

This sequence joins TRBV30 and TRBJ2-2, with D perhaps matching TRBD2 (6 bases). The V gene's germline CDR1 is GTSNPN and CDR2 SVGIG (reference sequence). Trimming took 7 bases from V and 0 from J, leaving 12 bases between them. The CDR3 is made up of 14 amino acids. The CDR3 region is CAYQRAANTGELFF. The CDR3 nucleotides read TGTGCCTACCAGCGGGCTGCGAACACCGGGGAGCTGTTTTTT. Full variable domain (outside the CDR3, taken from reference TRBV30 and TRBJ2-2): SQTIHQWPATLVQPVGSPLSLECTVEGTSNPNLYWYRQAAGRGLQLLFYSVGIGQISSEVPQNLSASRPQDRQFILSSKKLLLSDSGFYLCAYQRAANTGELFFGEGSRLTVL.

This clone was seen once. V is TRBV28 and J is TRBJ1-2; 7 bases fit TRBD1. The CDR3 is 14 amino acids. Trimming took 7 bases from V and 8 from J; bases not matched to a gene: 13. In germline, CDR1 is MDHEN, CDR2 SYDVKM. This CDR3 reads CASTLGQHRRGYTF. The CDR3 nucleotides are TGTGCCAGCACCTTGGGACAGCACCGTCGCGGCTACACCTTC.

The chain has TRBV14 and TRBJ1-2; D call uncertain. The length of the CDR3 is 15 residues. CDR1 is SGHDN and CDR2 is FVKESK in the germline V gene. V lost 0 bases and J 4 bases, leaving 12 bases between the germline ends. CDR3 loop: CASSQDRADVYGYTF. CDR3 sequence (DNA): TGTGCCAGCAGCCAAGATAGAGCGGACGTCTATGGCTACACCTTC.

V is TRBV19 and J is TRBJ1-2; D call uncertain. This CDR3 spans 12 amino acids. Germline values: CDR1 LNHDA, CDR2 SQIVND (reference sequence). V was trimmed by 8 bases and J by 1 base, leaving 8 bases between them. In nucleotides, the CDR3 is TGTGCCAGTTCCGTCGGTAACTATGGCTACACCTTC. This gives the protein CASSVGNYGYTF.

The chain uses TRBV5-6 and TRBJ1-5; D not resolved. The CDR3 sequence is 15 residues long. Trimming stripped 4 bases from V and 6 bases from J, with 17 bases between. CDR1 is SGHDT and CDR2 is YYEEEE in the germline V gene. In DNA, the CDR3 is TGTGCCAGCAGCCCCCCAGAGGGAAAGGCTCAGCCCCAGCATTTT. Amino acid sequence: CASSPPEGKAQPQHF.

The chain employs TRBV30 and TRBJ1-6, with D unclear. The germline CDR1 and CDR2 sequences are GTSNPN and SVGIG (reference sequence). V gave up 2 bases and J gave up 12 bases, with 14 bases separating them. There are 13 residues in the CDR3. The CDR3 region is CAWSRGARVPLHF. In DNA, the CDR3 is TGTGCCTGGAGTCGGGGTGCGAGGGTACCCCTCCACTTT.

V usage is TRBV27 and J usage is TRBJ1-2; weak D call: TRBD1 (5 bases). Germline V gives CDR1 MNHEY, CDR2 SMNVEV (reference sequence). The CDR3 is 14 residues long. The V end lost 3 bases, the J end lost 6 bases, and 14 bases lay between the germline ends. The CDR3 protein is CASSFGAGVDGYTF. The CDR3 coding sequence is TGTGCCAGCAGTTTCGGAGCGGGGGTAGATGGCTACACCTTC.

The gene calls are TRBV18 and TRBJ2-2; D is perhaps TRBD1 (5 bases). The CDR3 runs 17 residues. V lost 3 bases and J 6 bases, leaving 20 bases between the germline ends. The germline V gene encodes CDR1 KGHSH and CDR2 LQKENI. CDR3 amino acids: CASSPSPQGATAGELFF. As DNA, the CDR3 is TGTGCCAGCTCACCCTCCCCACAAGGGGCCACTGCCGGGGAGCTGTTTTTT.

This sequence joins TRBV11-2 and TRBJ2-1; D call uncertain. This CDR3 has 11 residues. CDR1 SGHAT and CDR2 FQNNGV come from the germline V gene. The germline V and J ends were trimmed by 5 bases and 6 bases, with 5 bases remaining between them. Here the CDR3 DNA reads TGTGCCAGCAGCACCGGCAATGAGCAGTTCTTC. Protein: CASSTGNEQFF.

This chain joins TRBV5-6 and TRBJ1-2, with D perhaps matching TRBD1 (5 bases). The germline V gene has CDR1 SGHDT and CDR2 YYEEEE. The CDR3 sequence is 17 residues long. The V and J ends lost 1 base and 2 bases respectively, with 18 bases between them. CDR3 bases: TGTGCCAGCAGCTTGTGGGGCAGACCCACAGTCAACTATGGCTACACCTTC. This gives the protein CASSLWGRPTVNYGYTF. The whole variable domain, filled in from reference TRBV5-6 and TRBJ1-2, reads DAGVTQSPTHLIKTRGQQVTLRCSPKSGHDTVSWYQQALGQGPQFIFQYYEEEERQRGNFPDRFSGHQFPNYSSELNVNALLLGDSALYLCASSLWGRPTVNYGYTFGSGTRLTVV.